The source of this T cell receptor beta chain is a study of T cell responses to AZD1222 COVID-19 vaccine. Study-wide findings and caveats: Distributed over spike, vaccine-associated CD4 TCRs predominated at 160-218 and 743-854. Donors were chiefly white British, with a greater number of females, and clonal diversity was perhaps underestimated. Spike-specific TCR repertoires showed rising breadth and depth after two AZD1222 doses. There were repertoire samples only from the period after the peak T cell response.

Here immunoSEQ multiplex PCR was the method, and the copy in TCRdb shows in-frame clones only, minus some. Of about 110,000 clones detected, roughly 90% appear once; the ten largest clones hold more than 14%. On this clone itself: The antigen is not known.

Germline loops: CDR1 MNHEY, CDR2 SMNVEV (reference sequence). The length of the CDR3 is 15 residues. Trimming at V came to 4 bases and at J to 3 bases, leaving 5 bases not matched to a gene. The gene calls are TRBV27 and TRBJ1-5; TRBD1 aligns across 8 bases. Sequences were derived from peripheral blood, sampled 28 days after the second AZD1222 dose. This clonotype originated in an adult who received the AZD1222 COVID-19 vaccine. The CDR3 DNA reads TGTGCCAGCAGTTCCGGACAGGGCAACAATCAGCCCCAGCATTTT. Translated: CASSSGQGNNQPQHF.